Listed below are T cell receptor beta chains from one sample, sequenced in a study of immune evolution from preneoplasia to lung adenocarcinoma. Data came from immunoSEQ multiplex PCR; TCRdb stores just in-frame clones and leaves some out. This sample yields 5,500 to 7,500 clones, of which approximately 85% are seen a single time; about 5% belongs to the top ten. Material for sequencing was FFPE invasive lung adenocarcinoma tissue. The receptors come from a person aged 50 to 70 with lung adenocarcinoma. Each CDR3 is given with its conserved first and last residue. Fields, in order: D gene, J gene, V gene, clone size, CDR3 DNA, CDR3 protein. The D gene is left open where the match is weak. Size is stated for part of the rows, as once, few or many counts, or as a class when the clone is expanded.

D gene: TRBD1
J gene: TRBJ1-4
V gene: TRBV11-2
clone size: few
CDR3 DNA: TGTGCCAGCAGCACCGTGGGGACAGGGGAAAAACTGTTTTTT
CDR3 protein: CASSTVGTGEKLFF

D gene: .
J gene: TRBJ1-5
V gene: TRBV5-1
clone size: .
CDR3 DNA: TGCGCCAGCAGCTTGGAGGGGTTTCAGCCCCAGCATTTT
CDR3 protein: CASSLEGFQPQHF

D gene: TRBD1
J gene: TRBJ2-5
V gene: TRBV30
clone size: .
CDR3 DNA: TGTGCCTGGAGTACCGGACAGGCCCGGGCCCAGTACTTC
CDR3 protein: CAWSTGQARAQYF

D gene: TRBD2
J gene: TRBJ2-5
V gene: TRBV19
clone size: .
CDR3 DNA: TGTGCCAGTAGCCTAGCGGGAGGGCCGAGAGAGACCCAGTACTTC
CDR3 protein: CASSLAGGPRETQYF

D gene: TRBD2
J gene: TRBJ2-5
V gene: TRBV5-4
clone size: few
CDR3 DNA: TGTGCCAGCAGCACCTTACTAGCGGACCAAGAGACCCAGTACTTC
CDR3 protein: CASSTLLADQETQYF

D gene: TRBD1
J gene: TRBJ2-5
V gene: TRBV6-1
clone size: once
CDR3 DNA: TGTGCCAGCATTAGAGACAGGGGAGAGACCCAGTACTTC
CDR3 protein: CASIRDRGETQYF

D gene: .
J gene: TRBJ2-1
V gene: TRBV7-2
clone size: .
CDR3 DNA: TGTGCCAGCAGCCCCCTCGGAGTGGGTGAGCAGTTCTTC
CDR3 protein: CASSPLGVGEQFF

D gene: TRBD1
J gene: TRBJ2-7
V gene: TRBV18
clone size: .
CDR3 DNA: TGTGCCAGCTCACCGACAGGGAGTAGTGACGAGCAGTACTTC
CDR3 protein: CASSPTGSSDEQYF

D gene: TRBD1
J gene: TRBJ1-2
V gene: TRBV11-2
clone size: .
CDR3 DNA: TGTGCCAGCAGCCAGACAGGGGTGAATGGCTACACCTTC
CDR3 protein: CASSQTGVNGYTF

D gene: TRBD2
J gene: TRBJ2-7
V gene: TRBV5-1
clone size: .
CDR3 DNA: TGCGCCAGCAGCCCGACTAGCGGGGCCTACGAGCAGTACTTC
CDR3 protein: CASSPTSGAYEQYF

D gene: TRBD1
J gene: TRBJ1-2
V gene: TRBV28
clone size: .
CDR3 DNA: TGTGCCAGCAGACACTACACAGGGGAGCGCTATGGCTACACCTTC
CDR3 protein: CASRHYTGERYGYTF

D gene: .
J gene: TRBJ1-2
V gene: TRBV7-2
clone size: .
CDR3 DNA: TGTGCCAGCAGCTCGTACGAGCGGGCCGGTGGCTACACCTTC
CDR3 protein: CASSSYERAGGYTF

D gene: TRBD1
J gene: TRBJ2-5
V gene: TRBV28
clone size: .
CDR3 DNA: TGTGCCAGCAGAAAAACGGGACAGGGGAAACTCCAAGAGACCCAGTACTTC
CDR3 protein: CASRKTGQGKLQETQYF

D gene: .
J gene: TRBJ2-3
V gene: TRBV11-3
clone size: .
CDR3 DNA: TGTGCCAGCAGCCCCGCGGGTCGGGGCACAGATACGCAGTATTTT
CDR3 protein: CASSPAGRGTDTQYF

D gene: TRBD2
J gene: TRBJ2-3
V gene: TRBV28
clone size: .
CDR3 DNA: TGTGCCAGCAGTTTAGTTGCGGGAGGGTCCAGATATACGCAGTATTTT
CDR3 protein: CASSLVAGGSRYTQYF

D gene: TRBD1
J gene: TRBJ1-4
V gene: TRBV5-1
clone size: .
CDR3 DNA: TGCGCCAGCAGCCCGACAGGGACAACTAATGAAAAACTGTTTTTT
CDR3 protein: CASSPTGTTNEKLFF

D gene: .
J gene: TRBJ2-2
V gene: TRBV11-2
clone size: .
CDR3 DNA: TGTGCCAGCAGCTACACTATGGAAAACACCGGGGAGCTGTTTTTT
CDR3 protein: CASSYTMENTGELFF

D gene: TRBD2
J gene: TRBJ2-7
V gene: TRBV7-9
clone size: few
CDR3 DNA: TGTGCCAGCAGCTCTAGCGGGAGGATAGACGAGCAGTACTTC
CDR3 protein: CASSSSGRIDEQYF

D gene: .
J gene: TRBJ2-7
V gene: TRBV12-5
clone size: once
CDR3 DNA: TGTGCTAGTGGCCGACCGGGGATCGCGTACGAGCAGTACTTC
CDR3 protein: CASGRPGIAYEQYF